The present entry profiles one TCR beta chain with its context. Its antigen is not identified. This sample is drawn from a study of cytomegalovirus exposure and HLA in healthy donors. This CDR3 has 16 amino acids. V was shortened by 3 bases and J by 1 base, with 14 bases between the two germline ends. CDR1 and CDR2 (germline): ENHRY, SYGVKD. Both 60 Vbeta primers and 13 Jbeta primers went into the PCR. Sequencing was performed with immunoSEQ multiplex PCR; in TCRdb, only in-frame clones are kept and a portion is missing. The data hold 70,000 to 90,000 clones, with 65% to 75% observed a single time. Study-level findings and limits: The authors considered a cluster of highly shared sequence variants likely to be a sequencing artifact. In most subjects, TCR beta sequences reportedly gave accurate predictions of HLA-A and HLA-B alleles. An analysis done earlier found most TCR beta V segments productive about 90% or about 30% of the time. A list of around 150 TCR beta chains associated with cytomegalovirus was given.

Material: PBMCs. The V gene is TRBV10-3, the J gene TRBJ2-3, with D possibly being TRBD1 (6 bases). The receptor's source is a man aged 60 to 69 in good health and CMV-seronegative. The CDR3 sequence: CAISDGSKGGTDTQYF. The CDR3 DNA reads as TGTGCCATCAGTGATGGGTCGAAGGGGGGCACAGATACGCAGTATTTT.